This T cell receptor beta chain was sequenced for a study of T-cell reconstitution after alpha-beta-depleted transplantation in children. Study results and limitations: Some patients showed high day-60 TCRbeta diversity, which derived from surviving recipient T cells and thymic progenitors. Expanded graft clones numbering several hundred reportedly gave rise to alpha-beta T cells about two months after transplant. At the one-year point after transplant, T-cell counts and TCRbeta diversity were found to come mostly from T cells that had been newly produced.

The sample holds many counts of this clonotype. Its matching antigen is unknown. CDR1 is SGDLS and CDR2 is YYNGEE in the germline V gene. The CDR3 runs 13 residues. Between the trimmed V and J ends, which lost 6 bases and 8 bases, there was a span of 17 bases. Preparation of the TCRbeta library involved a method that used unique molecular identifiers. TCRdb processed the PCR reads anew with MiXCR; each CDR3 protein has one entry. The top ten hold around 4.1% of the sample, which has 200,000 or so distinct CDR3 sequences, approximately 6% seen once. The gene calls are TRBV9 and TRBJ1-2; D possibly corresponds to TRBD1 (5 bases). This receptor was identified in a girl in the first two years of life with combined immunodeficiency, due to receive a stem cell transplant. The specimen comprised PBMCs, sampled before TCRalphabeta/CD19-depleted stem cell transplant. The CDR3: CASTRSGKVGYTF. Written as DNA, the CDR3 is TGTGCCAGCACCCGCTCAGGGAAGGTCGGCTACACCTTC.